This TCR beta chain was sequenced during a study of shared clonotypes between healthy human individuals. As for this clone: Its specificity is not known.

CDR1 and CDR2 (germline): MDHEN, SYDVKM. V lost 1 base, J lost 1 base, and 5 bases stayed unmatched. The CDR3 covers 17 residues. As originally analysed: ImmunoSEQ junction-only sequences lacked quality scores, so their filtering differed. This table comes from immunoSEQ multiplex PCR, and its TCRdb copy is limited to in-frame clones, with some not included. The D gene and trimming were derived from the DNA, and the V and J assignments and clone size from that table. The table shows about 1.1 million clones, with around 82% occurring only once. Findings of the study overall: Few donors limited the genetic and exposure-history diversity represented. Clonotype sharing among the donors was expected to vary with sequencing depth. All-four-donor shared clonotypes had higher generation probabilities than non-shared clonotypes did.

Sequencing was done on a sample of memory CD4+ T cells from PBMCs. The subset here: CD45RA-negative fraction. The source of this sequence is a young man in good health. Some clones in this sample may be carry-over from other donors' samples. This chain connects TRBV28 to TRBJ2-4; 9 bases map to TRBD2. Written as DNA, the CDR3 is TGTGCCAGCAGTTTATTCGCTAGCGGGACGGCCAAAAACATTCAGTACTTC. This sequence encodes CASSLFASGTAKNIQYF.